Listed below are T cell receptor beta chains from one sample, sequenced in a study of a mutant IDH1 vaccine in newly diagnosed glioma. Which antigens these TCRs recognize remains unknown. Repertoires were generated with immunoSEQ multiplex PCR, while TCRdb's copy carries only in-frame clones and drops some. The sample carries 35,000 or so clones, roughly four fifths recorded once. The sample was PBMCs, taken from a glioma patient whose treatment included an IDH1 peptide vaccine. The receptors shown here come from a man aged 25-45 years with glioma. Both conserved end residues are part of each CDR3. A D gene is named only where the DNA matches it firmly. Size is omitted from some rows. Given values are once, few, many or a class for expanded clones.

J gene,D gene,clone size,CDR3 length,V gene,CDR3 protein,CDR3 DNA
TRBJ2-3,TRBD2,few,15,TRBV28,CASSIGLAGTDTQYF,TGTGCCAGCAGCATAGGACTAGCGGGCACAGATACGCAGTATTTT
TRBJ1-1,NA,once,13,TRBV5-1,CASSPTANTEAFF,TGCGCCAGCAGCCCAACAGCTAACACTGAAGCTTTCTTT
TRBJ2-5,NA,NA,16,TRBV5-8,CASSLTGAVGLETQYF,TGTGCCAGCAGCTTGACGGGGGCGGTAGGATTAGAGACCCAGTACTTC
TRBJ2-7,NA,NA,13,TRBV4-3,CASSHLGTPEQYF,TGCGCCAGCAGCCACCTCGGGACTCCCGAGCAGTACTTC
TRBJ2-1,NA,NA,16,TRBV7-9,CASSPTGTTIYNEQFF,TGTGCCAGCAGCCCTACCGGGACAACGATCTACAATGAGCAGTTCTTC
TRBJ2-7,NA,NA,12,TRBV6-5,CASKGDPYEQYF,TGTGCCAGCAAGGGCGATCCCTACGAGCAGTACTTC
TRBJ1-1,TRBD1,NA,13,TRBV30,CALRQGMNTEAFF,TGTGCCTTACGACAGGGGATGAACACTGAAGCTTTCTTT
TRBJ2-2,NA,NA,16,TRBV15,CATSRGQGERTGELFF,TGTGCCACCAGCAGAGGTCAGGGCGAAAGAACCGGGGAGCTGTTTTTT
TRBJ2-2,NA,NA,13,TRBV9,CASTGLNTGELFF,TGTGCCAGCACCGGACTAAACACCGGGGAGCTGTTTTTT
TRBJ2-7,NA,NA,13,TRBV9,CASSPRGGYEQYF,TGTGCCAGCAGCCCTAGGGGTGGCTACGAGCAGTACTTC
TRBJ2-1,NA,NA,13,TRBV6-4,CASSDSTNNEQFF,TGTGCCAGCAGTGACTCGACTAACAATGAGCAGTTCTTC
TRBJ1-1,TRBD1,NA,15,TRBV10-3,CAISGWVRGRGEAFF,TGTGCCATCAGTGGTTGGGTCAGGGGGCGAGGTGAAGCTTTCTTT
TRBJ1-5,NA,NA,14,TRBV11-2,CASSLNLLGQPQHF,TGTGCCAGCAGCTTAAACCTCCTCGGTCAGCCCCAGCATTTT
TRBJ1-6,NA,NA,14,TRBV14,CASSRGREDSPLHF,TGTGCCAGCAGCCGGGGCAGGGAGGATTCACCCCTCCACTTT
TRBJ1-3,TRBD1,NA,17,TRBV28,CASSFVGQGVRRNTIYF,TGTGCCAGCAGTTTCGTTGGACAGGGGGTACGGAGGAACACCATATATTTT
TRBJ1-4,TRBD1,NA,19,TRBV2,CASRRRQGSVGATNEKLFF,TGTGCCAGCAGACGACGACAGGGTAGTGTAGGTGCAACTAATGAAAAACTGTTTTTT
TRBJ1-1,NA,NA,13,TRBV5-5,CASSSVGNTEAFF,TGTGCCAGCAGCTCGGTCGGAAACACTGAAGCTTTCTTT
TRBJ1-6,NA,NA,14,TRBV4-1,CASSHSIRELALHF,TGCGCCAGCAGCCATTCCATCCGGGAGCTCGCCCTCCACTTT
TRBJ2-7,NA,NA,14,TRBV2,CASRGGTGMNEQYF,TGTGCCTCCCGAGGGGGAACAGGGATGAACGAGCAGTACTTC
TRBJ1-2,NA,NA,16,TRBV7-2,CASSFWGRGTNYGYTF,TGTGCCAGCAGCTTTTGGGGGCGGGGTACAAACTATGGCTACACCTTC
TRBJ2-7,TRBD1,NA,14,TRBV9,CASSARDSSYEQYF,TGTGCCAGCAGCGCCCGGGACAGCTCCTACGAGCAGTACTTC
TRBJ2-3,TRBD2,NA,16,TRBV5-5,CASSFLTSGGADTQYF,TGTGCCAGCAGCTTTCTTACTAGCGGGGGGGCGGATACGCAGTATTTT
TRBJ2-3,TRBD2,NA,17,TRBV28,CASSFLGQRGGTDTQYF,TGTGCCAGCAGTTTTTTGGGTCAGCGGGGGGGTACAGATACGCAGTATTTT
TRBJ2-7,NA,NA,13,TRBV7-9,CASSFASSYEQYF,TGTGCCAGCAGCTTCGCTAGCTCCTACGAGCAGTACTTC
TRBJ2-1,TRBD1,once,17,TRBV30,CAWSRLTGTGNVGEQFF,TGTGCCTGGAGTCGTTTAACCGGGACAGGGAACGTTGGTGAGCAGTTCTTC
TRBJ2-7,NA,NA,14,TRBV18,CASSPWDQRDEQYF,TGTGCCAGCTCACCATGGGACCAAAGGGACGAGCAGTACTTC
TRBJ1-2,NA,NA,11,TRBV29-1,CSADGNYGYTF,TGCAGCGCAGACGGTAACTATGGCTACACCTTC
TRBJ1-5,NA,NA,14,TRBV9,CASSVDTTSQPQHF,TGTGCCAGCAGCGTAGATACAACCTCTCAGCCCCAGCATTTT
TRBJ2-1,NA,NA,15,TRBV5-6,CASSLELEPDMIEFF,TGTGCCAGCAGCTTGGAGCTAGAACCCGATATGATTGAGTTCTTC
TRBJ1-4,NA,NA,15,TRBV19,CASSISQQGGEKLFF,TGTGCCAGTAGTATAAGTCAACAGGGTGGTGAAAAACTGTTTTTT
TRBJ2-2,NA,NA,14,TRBV5-6,CASSLMGPTGELFF,TGTGCCAGCAGCTTGATGGGGCCCACCGGGGAGCTGTTTTTT
TRBJ2-1,NA,NA,12,TRBV5-1,CASSLEGSEQFF,TGCGCCAGCAGCTTGGAAGGGTCTGAGCAGTTCTTC
TRBJ2-7,TRBD2,NA,15,TRBV5-1,CASSPYGGASYEQYF,TGCGCCAGCAGCCCCTACGGGGGGGCATCCTACGAGCAGTACTTC
TRBJ1-6,TRBD1,NA,14,TRBV2,CASRSQGAGSPLHF,TGTGCCAGCAGAAGCCAGGGGGCGGGTTCACCCCTCCACTTT
TRBJ1-1,NA,NA,15,TRBV5-6,CASSLQPGQDTEAFF,TGTGCCAGCAGCTTACAACCGGGACAAGACACTGAAGCTTTCTTT
TRBJ2-7,NA,few,16,TRBV6-1,CASSGVTSGASYEQYF,TGTGCCAGCAGTGGCGTGACTTCGGGGGCGTCCTACGAGCAGTACTTC
TRBJ1-1,NA,NA,12,TRBV11-2,CASSHVGTEAFF,TGTGCCAGCAGCCACGTCGGCACTGAAGCTTTCTTT
TRBJ2-3,NA,NA,15,TRBV27,CASSQPGTGTDTQYF,TGTGCCAGCAGTCAACCCGGGACCGGCACAGATACGCAGTATTTT
TRBJ2-7,NA,NA,11,TRBV30,CAWSASYEQYF,TGTGCCTGGAGTGCCAGCTACGAGCAGTACTTC
TRBJ2-1,NA,NA,14,TRBV7-9,CASTSPDTYNEQFF,TGTGCCAGCACCAGCCCGGACACCTACAATGAGCAGTTCTTC
TRBJ2-7,NA,once,12,TRBV30,CASSGGRGEQYF,TGTGCCTCCAGTGGGGGCAGGGGCGAGCAGTACTTC
TRBJ1-6,NA,NA,15,TRBV19,CASSIKQGYNSPLHF,TGTGCCAGTAGTATCAAACAAGGCTATAATTCACCCCTCCACTTT
TRBJ1-1,TRBD1,once,16,TRBV7-8,CASSPFGQGALTEAFF,TGTGCCAGCAGCCCCTTCGGACAGGGGGCTTTGACTGAAGCTTTCTTT
TRBJ2-7,NA,NA,15,TRBV4-3,CASSQDFRGIYEQYF,TGCGCCAGCAGCCAAGATTTTCGGGGTATCTACGAGCAGTACTTC
TRBJ1-5,NA,NA,14,TRBV2,CASSETTSNQPQHF,TGTGCCAGCAGTGAGACAACTAGCAATCAGCCCCAGCATTTT
TRBJ1-5,NA,NA,16,TRBV28,CASSFEAGMSNQPQHF,TGTGCCAGCAGTTTTGAGGCAGGTATGAGCAATCAGCCCCAGCATTTT
TRBJ1-5,NA,NA,15,TRBV2,CASSEHQESDQPQHF,TGTGCCAGCAGTGAACATCAGGAGAGCGATCAGCCCCAGCATTTT
TRBJ2-5,NA,NA,16,TRBV12-5,CASGLYERRNGETQYF,TGTGCTAGTGGTTTGTACGAGAGGAGAAATGGGGAGACCCAGTACTTC
TRBJ1-5,NA,NA,19,TRBV5-6,CASSLVVDGARVSVQPQHF,TGTGCCAGCAGCTTGGTCGTTGATGGGGCCAGGGTGAGCGTTCAGCCCCAGCATTTT
TRBJ2-2,TRBD1,NA,14,TRBV9,CASSRDSGPGELFF,TGTGCCAGCAGCCGGGACAGTGGGCCCGGGGAGCTGTTTTTT
TRBJ2-3,TRBD2,few,17,TRBV5-1,CASSRNLGRGSTDTQYF,TGCGCCAGCAGCCGGAATCTAGGGCGGGGGAGCACAGATACGCAGTATTTT
TRBJ2-1,TRBD2,NA,15,TRBV6-5,CASSQTSGPYNEQFF,TGTGCCAGCAGCCAGACTAGCGGCCCCTACAATGAGCAGTTCTTC
TRBJ2-6,NA,NA,14,TRBV5-1,CASSVGSGANVLTF,TGCGCCAGCAGCGTGGGGTCTGGGGCCAACGTCCTGACTTTC
TRBJ2-7,NA,NA,15,TRBV5-4,CASSGPGQLSYEQYF,TGTGCCAGCAGCGGGCCGGGACAACTTTCCTACGAGCAGTACTTC
TRBJ2-7,TRBD2,NA,15,TRBV11-2,CASTSGLAGSYEQYF,TGTGCCAGCACGTCGGGACTAGCGGGATCCTACGAGCAGTACTTC